Following are 4 T cell receptor beta chains from one sample sequenced in a study of blood T cell repertoires in COVID-19. Measured with immunoSEQ multiplex PCR; TCRdb has only the in-frame clones, and not every one. The sample shows a few hundred thousand clones, roughly 90% of them seen only once. Sequencing input: peripheral blood. These receptors originate from a young man with COVID-19, enrolled during active disease.

This sequence joins TRBV5-5 and TRBJ1-4; 10 bases are a match to TRBD1. The CDR3 runs 16 residues. V was pared by 2 bases and J by 7 bases, with 8 bases of the junction left unmatched. CDR1 is SGHKS, CDR2 YYEKEE, per germline (reference sequence). DNA of the CDR3: TGTGCCAGCAGCTTAATGACAGGGGGCAAAGGTGAAAAACTGTTTTTT. This codes for CASSLMTGGKGEKLFF.

The chain has TRBV6-5 and TRBJ2-6, with D maybe TRBD1 (6 bases). The germline V gene encodes CDR1 MNHEY and CDR2 SVGAGI. The CDR3 loop spans 15 amino acids. Trimming removed 7 bases at V and 0 bases at J, with 10 bases between. The CDR3 sequence is CASTIGGSGANVLTF. CDR3 DNA: TGTGCCAGCACCATAGGGGGCTCTGGGGCCAACGTCCTGACTTTC.

This chain joins TRBV5-5 and TRBJ2-1, with 9 bases lining up with TRBD2. Germline V gene lookup returns CDR1 SGHKS and CDR2 YYEKEE (reference sequence). The ends lost 1 base at V and 7 bases at J; junction bases unmatched: 0. This CDR3 is 13 amino acids long. This chain's CDR3 is CASSLSGGNEQFF. For the CDR3, the DNA is TGTGCCAGCAGCTTGAGCGGGGGGAATGAGCAGTTCTTC.

The CDR3 spells CAGSRTSVDEQFF. CDR3 DNA: TGTGCCGGCTCGAGGACTAGCGTCGATGAGCAGTTCTTC. The rearrangement uses TRBV5-4 and TRBJ2-1, with 9 bases aligning to TRBD2. The CDR3 has 13 amino acids. Germline trimming cut 10 bases from V and 8 bases from J; bases unmatched to any gene: 10. Per germline, CDR1 SGHNT and CDR2 YYREEE (reference sequence).